The 4 T cell receptor beta chains in this list originate from one sample, sequenced in a study of beta chain features in type 1 diabetes. Since all of the isolated RNA was reverse transcribed, expressed TCRB transcripts were what got sequenced. Sequencing was performed with immunoSEQ multiplex PCR; in TCRdb, only in-frame clones are kept and a portion is missing. The sample shows around 250,000 clones, roughly 13% of them seen only once. Specimen: naive CD4+ T cells from blood. These receptors all stem from a woman aged 40-49 years in good health.

This clone occurred a few times. This sequence joins TRBV5-4 and TRBJ2-5; D not certain. CDR1 is SGHNT, CDR2 YYREEE, per germline (reference sequence). This CDR3 is built from 12 residues. Trimming left V 2 bases short and J 2 bases short, with 4 bases between. DNA of the CDR3: TGTGCCAGCAGCTTCCCACAAGAGACCCAGTACTTC. Translating gives CASSFPQETQYF.

In this sample, this clone turned up many times. The CDR3 spells CASSRMESGANVLTF. The CDR3 DNA reads TGTGCCAGCAGCCGGATGGAGTCTGGGGCCAACGTCCTGACTTTC. V usage is TRBV13 and J usage is TRBJ2-6; D unclear. The CDR3 totals 15 residues. V was cut by 5 bases and J by 1 base, with 9 bases left in between. The V gene's germline CDR1 is PRHDT and CDR2 FYEKMQ (reference sequence).

The chain is built from TRBV5-1 and TRBJ2-1; 13 positions match TRBD2. CDR3 size: 17 residues. Losses at the gene ends were 3 bases for V and 7 bases for J; bases not matched to a gene: 10. Germline V lookup: CDR1 SGHRS, CDR2 YFSETQ. As DNA, the CDR3 is TGCGCCAGCAGCTACGGACTAGCGGGGGCCGGGGATAATGAGCAGTTCTTC. The encoded protein is CASSYGLAGAGDNEQFF.

This chain joins TRBV11-3 and TRBJ2-2; D ambiguous. The CDR3 spans 13 residues. V gave up 5 bases and J gave up 3 bases, with 7 bases separating them. Germline V gene sequence: CDR1 SGHNT, CDR2 YENEEA. CDR3 sequence reads: CASSTTHTGELFF. CDR3 DNA: TGTGCCAGCAGCACTACTCACACCGGGGAGCTGTTTTTT.